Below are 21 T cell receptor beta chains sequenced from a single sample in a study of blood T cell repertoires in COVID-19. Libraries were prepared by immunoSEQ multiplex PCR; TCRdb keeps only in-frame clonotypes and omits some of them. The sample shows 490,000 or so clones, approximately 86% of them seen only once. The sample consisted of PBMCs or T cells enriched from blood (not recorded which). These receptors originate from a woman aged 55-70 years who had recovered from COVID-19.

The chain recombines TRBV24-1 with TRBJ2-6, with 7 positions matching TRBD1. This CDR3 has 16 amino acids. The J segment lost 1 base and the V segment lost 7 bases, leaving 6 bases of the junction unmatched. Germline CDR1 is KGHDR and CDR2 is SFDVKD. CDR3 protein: CATRSSGGSGANVLTF. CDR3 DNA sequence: TGTGCCACCAGATCTTCAGGGGGTTCTGGGGCCAACGTCCTGACTTTC.

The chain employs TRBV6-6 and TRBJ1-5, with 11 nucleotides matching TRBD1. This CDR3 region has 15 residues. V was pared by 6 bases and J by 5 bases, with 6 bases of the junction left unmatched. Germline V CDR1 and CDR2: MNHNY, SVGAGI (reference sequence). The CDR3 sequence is CASSLMGQGDQPQHF. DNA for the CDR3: TGTGCCAGCAGCCTAATGGGACAGGGGGATCAGCCCCAGCATTTT.

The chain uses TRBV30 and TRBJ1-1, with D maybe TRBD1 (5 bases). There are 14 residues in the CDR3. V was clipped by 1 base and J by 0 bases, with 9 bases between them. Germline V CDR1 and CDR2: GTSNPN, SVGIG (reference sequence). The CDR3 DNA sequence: TGTGCCTGGAGTGGACAGTTCATGAACACTGAAGCTTTCTTT. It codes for CAWSGQFMNTEAFF.

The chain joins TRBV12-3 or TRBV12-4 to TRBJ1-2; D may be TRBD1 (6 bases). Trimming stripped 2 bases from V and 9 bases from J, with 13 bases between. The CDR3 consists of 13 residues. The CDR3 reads CASSLIQGFSYTF. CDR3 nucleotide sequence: TGTGCCAGCAGTTTAATACAGGGCTTTAGCTACACCTTC.

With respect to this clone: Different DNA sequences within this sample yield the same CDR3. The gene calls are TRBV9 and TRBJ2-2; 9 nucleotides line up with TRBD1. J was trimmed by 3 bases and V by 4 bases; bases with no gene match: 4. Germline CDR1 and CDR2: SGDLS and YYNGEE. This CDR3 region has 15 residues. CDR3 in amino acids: CASSPRTGDTGELFF. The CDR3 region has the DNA TGTGCCAGCAGCCCGAGGACAGGGGACACCGGGGAGCTGTTTTTT. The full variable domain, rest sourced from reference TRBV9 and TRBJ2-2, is DSGVTQTPKHLITATGQRVTLRCSPRSGDLSVYWYQQSLDQGLQFLIQYYNGEERAKGNILERFSAQQFPDLHSELNLSSLELGDSALYFCASSPRTGDTGELFFGEGSRLTVL.

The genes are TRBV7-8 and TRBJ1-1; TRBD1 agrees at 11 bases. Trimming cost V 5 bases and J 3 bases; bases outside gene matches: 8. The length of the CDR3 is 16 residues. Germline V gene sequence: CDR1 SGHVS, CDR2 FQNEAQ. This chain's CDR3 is CASSRGQGAVYTEAFF. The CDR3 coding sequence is TGTGCCAGCAGCCGCGGACAGGGGGCTGTTTACACTGAAGCTTTCTTT.

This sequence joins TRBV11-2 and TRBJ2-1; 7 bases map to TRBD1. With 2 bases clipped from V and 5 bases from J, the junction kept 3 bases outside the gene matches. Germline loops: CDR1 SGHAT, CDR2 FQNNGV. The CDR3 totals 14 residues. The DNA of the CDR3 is TGTGCCAGCAGCTTATGGGACAGTGACAATGAGCAGTTCTTC. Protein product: CASSLWDSDNEQFF.

Here the CDR3 reads CASSERQSNQPQHF. CDR3 coding DNA: TGTGCCAGCAGTGAACGACAGAGCAATCAGCCCCAGCATTTT. The rearrangement joins TRBV2 to TRBJ1-5; D is perhaps TRBD1 (5 bases). This CDR3 spans 14 amino acids. CDR1 SNHLY and CDR2 FYNNEI come from the germline V gene. V lost 2 bases and J 1 base, leaving 6 bases between the germline ends.

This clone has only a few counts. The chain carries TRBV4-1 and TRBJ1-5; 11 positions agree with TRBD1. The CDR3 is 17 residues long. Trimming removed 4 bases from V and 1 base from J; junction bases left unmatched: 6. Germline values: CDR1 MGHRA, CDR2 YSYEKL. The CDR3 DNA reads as TGCGCCAGCAGCCTGGACGGACAGGGGGCAAGCAATCAGCCCCAGCATTTT. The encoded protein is CASSLDGQGASNQPQHF.

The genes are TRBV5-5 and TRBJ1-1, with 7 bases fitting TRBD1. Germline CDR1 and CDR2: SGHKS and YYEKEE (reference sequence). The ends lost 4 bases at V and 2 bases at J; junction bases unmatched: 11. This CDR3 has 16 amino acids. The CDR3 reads CASSVYPGQLNTEAFF. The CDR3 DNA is TGTGCCAGCAGCGTTTACCCGGGACAGTTAAACACTGAAGCTTTCTTT.

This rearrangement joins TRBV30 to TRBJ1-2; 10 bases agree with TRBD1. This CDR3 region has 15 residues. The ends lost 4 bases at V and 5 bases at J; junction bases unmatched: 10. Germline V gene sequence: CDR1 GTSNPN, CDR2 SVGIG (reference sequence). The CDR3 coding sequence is TGTGCCTGGACGGGACAGGGGCCATCCCTGTATGGCTACACCTTC. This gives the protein CAWTGQGPSLYGYTF.

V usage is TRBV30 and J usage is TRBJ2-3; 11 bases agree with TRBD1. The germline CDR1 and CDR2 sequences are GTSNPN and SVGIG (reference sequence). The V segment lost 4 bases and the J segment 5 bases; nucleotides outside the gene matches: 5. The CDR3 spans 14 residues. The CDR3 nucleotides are TGTGCCTGGACAGGGACAGGGGGAGGAGATACGCAGTATTTT. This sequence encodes CAWTGTGGGDTQYF.

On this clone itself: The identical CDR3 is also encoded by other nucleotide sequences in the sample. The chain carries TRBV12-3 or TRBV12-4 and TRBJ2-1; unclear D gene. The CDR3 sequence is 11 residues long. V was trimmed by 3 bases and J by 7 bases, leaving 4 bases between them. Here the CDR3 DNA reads TGTGCCAGCAGTTTTCTGAATGAGCAGTTCTTC. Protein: CASSFLNEQFF.

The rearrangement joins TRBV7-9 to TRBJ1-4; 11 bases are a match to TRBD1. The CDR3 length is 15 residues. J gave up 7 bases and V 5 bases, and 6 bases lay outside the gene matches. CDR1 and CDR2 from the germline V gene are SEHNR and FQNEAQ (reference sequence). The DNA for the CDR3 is TGTGCCAGCAGCCCAGGACAGGGGGCGAGTGAAAAACTGTTTTTT. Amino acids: CASSPGQGASEKLFF.

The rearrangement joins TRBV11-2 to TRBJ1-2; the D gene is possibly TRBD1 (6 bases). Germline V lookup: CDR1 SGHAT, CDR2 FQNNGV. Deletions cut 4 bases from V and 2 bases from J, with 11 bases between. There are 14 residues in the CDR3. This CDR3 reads CASSSRQVNYGYTF. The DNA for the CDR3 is TGTGCCAGCAGCTCTCGACAGGTGAACTATGGCTACACCTTC.

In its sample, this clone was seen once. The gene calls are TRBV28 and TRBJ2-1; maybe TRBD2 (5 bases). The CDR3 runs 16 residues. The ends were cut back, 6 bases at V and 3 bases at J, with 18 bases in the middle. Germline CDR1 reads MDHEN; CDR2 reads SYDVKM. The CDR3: CASRAGQRQYYNEQFF. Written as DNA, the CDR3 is TGTGCCAGCAGGGCTGGTCAGCGGCAGTACTACAATGAGCAGTTCTTC.

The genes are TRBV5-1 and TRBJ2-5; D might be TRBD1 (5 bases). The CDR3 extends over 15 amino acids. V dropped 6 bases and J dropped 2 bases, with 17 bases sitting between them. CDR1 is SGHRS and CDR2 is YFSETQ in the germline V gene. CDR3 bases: TGCGCCAGCATGCAGGGTCAGGGTTTACAAGAGACCCAGTACTTC. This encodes CASMQGQGLQETQYF.

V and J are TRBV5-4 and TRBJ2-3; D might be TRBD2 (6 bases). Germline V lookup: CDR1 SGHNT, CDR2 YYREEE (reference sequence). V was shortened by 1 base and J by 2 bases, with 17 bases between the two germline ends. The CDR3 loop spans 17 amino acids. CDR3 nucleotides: TGTGCCAGCAGCTTGATTGGCGGGGTGGAATACACAGATACGCAGTATTTT. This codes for CASSLIGGVEYTDTQYF.

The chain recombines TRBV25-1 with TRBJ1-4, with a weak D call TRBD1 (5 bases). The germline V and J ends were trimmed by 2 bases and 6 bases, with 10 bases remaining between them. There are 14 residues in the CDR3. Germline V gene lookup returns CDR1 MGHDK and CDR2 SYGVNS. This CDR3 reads CASSEAGGYEKLFF. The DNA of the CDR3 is TGTGCCAGCAGTGAAGCCGGGGGTTATGAAAAACTGTTTTTT.

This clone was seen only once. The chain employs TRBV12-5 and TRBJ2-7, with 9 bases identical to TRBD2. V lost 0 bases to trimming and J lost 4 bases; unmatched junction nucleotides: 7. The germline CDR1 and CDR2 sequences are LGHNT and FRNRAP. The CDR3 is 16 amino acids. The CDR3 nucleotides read TGTGCTAGTGGTTTGGTACTTTCTAGCGGGGCTTACGAGCAGTACTTC. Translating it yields CASGLVLSSGAYEQYF. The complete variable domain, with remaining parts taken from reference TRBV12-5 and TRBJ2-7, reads DARVTQTPRHKVTEMGQEVTMRCQPILGHNTVFWYRQTMMQGLELLAYFRNRAPLDDSGMPKDRFSAEMPDATLATLKIQPSEPRDSAVYFCASGLVLSSGAYEQYFGPGTRLTVT.

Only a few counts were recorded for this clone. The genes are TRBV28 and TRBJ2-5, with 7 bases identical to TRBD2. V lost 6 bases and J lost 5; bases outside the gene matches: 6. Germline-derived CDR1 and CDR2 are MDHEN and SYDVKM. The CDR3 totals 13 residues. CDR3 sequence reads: CASSRLAEETQYF. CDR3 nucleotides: TGTGCCAGCAGCCGACTAGCCGAGGAGACCCAGTACTTC.